This T cell receptor beta chain was recovered during a study of naive and memory T cell subsets (dated by TCRdb to the late 2010s). For the study in its entirety: The study applied an open-source, UMI-based TCR alpha and beta sequencing pipeline to sorted naive and memory peripheral blood T cell subsets. IgG serology results and the functional CMV T cell responses were in complete agreement. RNA was DNase-treated and reverse transcribed with TCR constant-region primers, mostly using SuperScript III.

Based on the germline V gene (reference sequence), the CDR1 and CDR2 sequences are DFQATT and SNEGSKA. At the junction V is shortened by 4 bases and J by 5 bases, with 15 bases in between. The CDR3 measures 14 amino acids from cysteine to phenylalanine. This entry keeps only the CDR3 DNA: 42 bases, framed from base 1. Regarding this clonotype: Its antigen is currently not known. Nothing much larger sits one base from this clone, and base qualities are not available.

Library prep was done by UMI-ligation and nested PCR. To cover both TRBC1 and TRBC2, the beta constant-region primer consisted of an equimolar mix of two oligonucleotides. A single-stranded oligonucleotide carrying the SP2 primer and a 12-nucleotide UMI was ligated to the 3' end of the cDNA by T4 RNA ligase 1. Four rounds of PCR, combining the SP2 primer with nested alpha and beta constant-region primers, were used to amplify the ligated cDNA. The ligation reaction was incubated at 16°C for roughly 19-24 hours. To avoid over-amplification, PCR2 was usually performed as a SYBR Green qPCR and halted once a predetermined threshold was reached. Apart from the first purification, every purification step used Agencourt AMPure XP magnetic beads. Libraries were quantified by Qubit and checked on a TapeStation, with a main peak expected near 650 bp. The pooled libraries were sequenced on an Illumina MiSeq using v2 2x251 paired-end kits, which usually yielded roughly 0.85-2.2 million reads per sample. Each sample's library went into the pool at 4 nM, and roughly 4.5-7.5% PhiX was added to help with cluster recognition. The authors' analysis ran thus. V and J genes were assigned to Demultiplexor-processed FASTQ reads by Decombinator through tag matching, with a single base-pair mismatch being allowed. By using UMIs, Collapsinator corrected both sequencing errors and the frequency errors caused by PCR heterogeneity. CDR3Translator translated TCRs and extracted CDR3s from the conserved cysteine to the FGXG phenylalanine, flagging non-productive sequences. Gini, Shannon entropy and inverse Simpson indices were calculated on repertoires subsampled to equal numbers of UMI-defined TCRs. Within the linear range, a power law was fitted to clonotype abundance distributions using maximum likelihood. For one naive CD8 sample, the pipeline and MIGEC produced similar UMI counts, unique TCR numbers and clonal distributions. A set of several thousand CMV-associated CDR3 sequences, compiled from VDJdb and a published dataset, was used to search the repertoires. The raw public reads went through TCRdb reprocessing: fastp at Q25, MiXCR clone calling, in-frame beta chains kept. CDR3 protein sequences are deduplicated, and each keeps its most common genes and DNA. None of the V and J calls come from the authors' own analysis; TCRdb made them. This sample holds 70,000 to 95,000 distinct CDR3 sequences; 7% to 8% were observed only once. Jointly, the top ten make up 1.5% to 2% of the sample.

Overall results and qualifications from the work: RNA-based TCR counts may be affected by expression changes linked to T cell activation and differentiation. In both CD4 and CD8 cells, the Gini index increased while Shannon and inverse Simpson diversity decreased from naive through CM, EM and EMRA. Once error correction was done, more than 90% of naive TCR sequences showed up just once, which made the naive abundance distributions much steeper than those of the memory subsets. A power law was followed by TCR abundance, with an exponent that differed between naive and memory subsets but was consistent across the three individuals. Clonotypes were defined as single alpha or beta chain sequences, not paired alpha/beta receptors. The repertoire findings for the naive and memory subsets could not be validated against a ground truth because none was available.

From the second PCR step onward, the TCR alpha chain libraries and the TCR beta chain libraries were amplified separately. CMV status of each donor was established by measuring IFNgamma production from CD4+ T cells after fresh PBMCs were stimulated overnight with CMV viral lysate. CD4 T cells were positively selected with Miltenyi beads, followed by positive selection of CD8 T cells from the CD4-negative fraction. Cells were stained for CD3, CD4, CD8, CD45RA, CD27 and a live/dead dye and were sorted on a BD Aria II into four subsets based on CD45RA and CD27. A few healthy volunteers provided blood, and each donor's sample was split into CD4 and CD8 T cells and then further divided into four differentiation subsets. Around 120 ml of peripheral blood was collected from each donor, and PBMC were isolated from the blood using Ficoll-Paque PLUS density-gradient centrifugation. Sorted cells were lysed in RLT buffer, after which RNA was extracted using a Qiagen RNeasy kit and stored at -80 degrees C.

The sequence links TRBV20-1 to TRBJ2-1; a tentative D call is TRBD2 (6 bases match). This clonotype originated in a human donor in good health. The material sequenced was central memory CD4+ T cells from blood. The cell subset or site label, as the study defines it: central memory, CD45RA- CD27+. The DNA sequence follows: TGCAGTGCTACCAGGAGGGATCCGAACAATGAGCAGTTCTTC. Translated, it gives CSATRRDPNNEQFF.